These 12 T cell receptor beta chains were all obtained from the same sample, sequenced in a study of OX40 agonist ivuxolimab in advanced cancers. Generated by immunoSEQ multiplex PCR, the TCRdb table keeps only in-frame clones and is missing some. The table has more than 65,000 clones, approximately 86% seen once. This material consisted of CD4+ or CD8+ T cells sorted from blood, taken in a trial of the OX40 agonist ivuxolimab. These receptors came from an adult with an advanced solid tumor such as melanoma, head and neck, liver or kidney cancer.

The V and J genes are TRBV6-5 and TRBJ2-7; D perhaps matches TRBD1 (5 bases). Germline lookup yields CDR1 MNHEY and CDR2 SVGAGI. The CDR3 totals 14 residues. V was cut by 5 bases and J by 0 bases, with 11 bases left in between. DNA of the CDR3: TGTGCCAGCAGTCTCTACAGGAGCTCCTACGAGCAGTACTTC. Its protein is CASSLYRSSYEQYF.

V is TRBV25-1 and J is TRBJ2-2; 7 bases are shared with TRBD1. Germline V gene lookup returns CDR1 MGHDK and CDR2 SYGVNS. The trim removed 1 base at V and 3 bases at J, leaving 5 bases unmatched. This CDR3 is built from 16 residues. The CDR3 region is CASSEFETGYTGELFF. CDR3 nucleotide sequence: TGTGCCAGCAGTGAATTTGAGACAGGGTACACCGGGGAGCTGTTTTTT.

This chain joins TRBV4-2 and TRBJ1-5, with D possibly being TRBD1 (5 bases). This CDR3 comprises 15 residues. Between the trimmed V and J ends, which lost 1 base and 7 bases, there was a span of 14 bases. The germline gives CDR1 LGHNA, CDR2 YNFKEQ. DNA for the CDR3: TGTGCCAGCAGCCAAGGACTTGCAGGGTACCAGCCCCAGCATTTT. Its translation: CASSQGLAGYQPQHF.

This chain uses TRBV7-3 with TRBJ2-5; weak D call: TRBD2 (5 bases). The DNA end favors TRBJ2-7, so the J call may be wrong. The CDR3 sequence is 13 residues long. The germline CDR1 and CDR2 sequences are SGHTA and FQGTGA. The CDR3 DNA follows: TGTGCCAGCAGCCTCAGCGGCGCCTACGAGCAGTACTTC. Its translation: CASSLSGAYEQYF.

This chain connects TRBV29-1 to TRBJ2-2, with D possibly matching TRBD1 (5 bases). Germline loops: CDR1 SQVTM, CDR2 ANQGSEA. The CDR3 length is 14 residues. V lost 3 bases and J lost 6, with 14 bases in between. Here the CDR3 DNA reads TGCAGCGTTGAGATACAGGTGGGGTCCGGGGAGCTGTTTTTT. Protein: CSVEIQVGSGELFF.

The chain is built from TRBV28 and TRBJ2-7; D remains unclear. The CDR3 covers 11 residues. Trimming cost V 5 bases and J 4 bases, with 6 bases left between them. The germline CDR1 and CDR2 sequences are MDHEN and SYDVKM. The CDR3, as DNA: TGTGCCAGCAGTCTCGAGTACGAGCAGTACTTC. As protein: CASSLEYEQYF.

The chain has TRBV2 and TRBJ2-3; D remains unclear. The CDR3 totals 15 residues. Germline V gene lookup returns CDR1 SNHLY and CDR2 FYNNEI. V lost 2 bases, J lost 1 base, and 10 bases lay in between. CDR3 residues: CASSEKNQGTDTQYF. Here the CDR3 DNA reads TGTGCCAGCAGTGAAAAAAACCAGGGCACAGATACGCAGTATTTT.

J is TRBJ2-3 and V is TRBV27; TRBD1 aligns across 9 bases. Germline V gene lookup returns CDR1 MNHEY and CDR2 SMNVEV (reference sequence). CDR3 size: 17 residues. V was clipped by 3 bases and J by 1 base; unmatched bases: 8. The CDR3 nucleotides read TGTGCCAGCAGTTTCTCCACAGGGGGCACTGGCACAGATACGCAGTATTTT. It yields the protein CASSFSTGGTGTDTQYF.

The chain combines TRBV4-3 with TRBJ2-7; D is tentatively TRBD1 or TRBD2 (5 bases each). Germline-derived CDR1 and CDR2 are LGHNA and YSLEER. This CDR3 region has 15 residues. V was shortened by 1 base and J by 0 bases, with 10 bases between the two germline ends. In DNA form, the CDR3 reads TGCGCCAGCAGCCAAGCCGGGACCCTCTCCTACGAGCAGTACTTC. Protein sequence: CASSQAGTLSYEQYF.

V gene TRBV28 combines with J gene TRBJ2-2; no clear D. Between the trimmed V and J ends, which lost 6 bases and 7 bases, there was a span of 12 bases. CDR3 length: 13 amino acids. From germline, CDR1 is MDHEN and CDR2 SYDVKM. CDR3 region: CASSPFLDGELFF. CDR3 nucleotide sequence: TGTGCCAGCAGCCCCTTTCTCGACGGGGAGCTGTTTTTT.

This sequence joins TRBV4-1 and TRBJ1-2; 7 bases align to TRBD1. Germline V gene lookup returns CDR1 MGHRA and CDR2 YSYEKL. The CDR3 loop spans 17 amino acids. V lost 0 bases and J lost 6; bases outside the gene matches: 13. This CDR3 is CASSQDAPIQGRDGYTF. The CDR3, as DNA: TGCGCCAGCAGCCAAGACGCACCAATACAGGGGAGAGATGGCTACACCTTC.

The genes are TRBV6-5 and TRBJ1-2, with 8 bases matching TRBD1. CDR1 MNHEY and CDR2 SVGAGI come from the germline V gene. The CDR3 loop spans 15 amino acids. With 0 bases clipped from V and 4 bases from J, the junction kept 4 bases outside the gene matches. CDR3 loop: CASSYSTGEAYGYTF. As DNA, the CDR3 is TGTGCCAGCAGTTACTCGACAGGGGAGGCCTATGGCTACACCTTC.